A selection of T cell receptor beta chains follows, all from one sample in a study of blood T cell repertoires in COVID-19. The repertoire was sequenced with immunoSEQ multiplex PCR; TCRdb's copy has only in-frame clones and lacks some. The data hold roughly 290,000 clones, with around 81% observed a single time. Material: peripheral blood. The receptors were sampled from a person between 65 and 79 years old with COVID-19, enrolled during active disease. Each CDR3 is given with its conserved first and last residue. Each record gives: J gene, D gene, V gene, clone size, CDR3 protein, CDR3 DNA. A D gene is named only where the DNA matches it firmly. Clone size is not always given. Where it is, it says once, few, many or a class for expanded clones.

>TRBJ2-1|TRBD2|TRBV5-4|NA
CASTPTSSRNEQFF
TGTGCCAGCACTCCGACTAGCTCTCGCAATGAGCAGTTCTTC
>TRBJ2-3|NA|TRBV20-1|NA
CSAKLLDTQYF
TGCAGTGCTAAATTATTGGATACGCAGTATTTT
>TRBJ1-3|NA|TRBV5-4|NA
CASSLAVGNSGNTIYF
TGTGCCAGCAGCTTGGCGGTCGGTAACTCTGGAAACACCATATATTTT
>TRBJ1-6|TRBD1|TRBV18|NA
CASSLKRDSNSPLHF
TGTGCCAGCTCTCTCAAACGGGACAGCAATTCACCCCTCCACTTT
>TRBJ1-2|NA|TRBV19|few
CASSIDLGRNYGYTF
TGTGCCAGTAGTATAGATCTTGGCAGAAACTATGGCTACACCTTC
>TRBJ2-7|NA|TRBV13|NA
CASTLRGESTYEQYF
TGTGCCAGCACCCTCCGTGGGGAGTCCACTTACGAGCAGTACTTC
>TRBJ2-3|NA|TRBV29-1|NA
CSVEAGEDTQYF
TGCAGCGTTGAAGCGGGGGAAGATACGCAGTATTTT
>TRBJ2-7|NA|TRBV3-1/TRBV3-2|once
CASSQVRQLVGYEQYF
TGTGCCAGCAGCCAAGTTCGACAGTTAGTCGGTTACGAGCAGTACTTC
>TRBJ1-1|TRBD1|TRBV11-2|NA
CASSLGIGDSEAFF
TGTGCCAGCAGCTTAGGAATAGGGGACAGTGAAGCTTTCTTT
>TRBJ1-5|NA|TRBV3-1/TRBV3-2|few
CASSQVNVAPPQHF
TGTGCCAGCAGCCAAGTAAACGTGGCCCCGCCCCAGCATTTT
>TRBJ2-7|NA|TRBV6-5|NA
CASSLQGDEQYF
TGTGCCAGCAGTTTACAGGGAGACGAGCAGTACTTC
>TRBJ1-6|NA|TRBV3-1/TRBV3-2|NA
CASSLTGGGNSPLHF
TGTGCCAGCAGCCTGACGGGGGGAGGTAATTCACCCCTCCACTTT
>TRBJ1-2|NA|TRBV11-2|NA
CASSFVSGGGYTF
TGTGCCAGCAGCTTCGTATCCGGGGGTGGCTACACCTTC
>TRBJ2-5|TRBD1|TRBV6-5|NA
CASTSGQGAGETQYF
TGTGCCAGCACCTCGGGACAGGGGGCTGGAGAGACCCAGTACTTC
>TRBJ2-1|TRBD2|TRBV18|NA
CASSPRLAGDDNEQFF
TGTGCCAGCTCACCACGTCTAGCGGGAGACGACAATGAGCAGTTCTTC
>TRBJ2-7|TRBD1|TRBV20-1|NA
CSASATGTGSREQYF
TGCAGTGCTAGTGCCACCGGGACAGGGTCCCGCGAGCAGTACTTC
>TRBJ1-5|NA|TRBV9|NA
CASSPGGVSPQHF
TGTGCCAGCTCTCCCGGGGGAGTTTCGCCCCAGCATTTT
>TRBJ2-5|NA|TRBV5-1|NA
CASSLAEETQYF
TGCGCCAGCAGCTTGGCCGAAGAGACCCAGTACTTC
>TRBJ1-5|TRBD1|TRBV19|few
CASQNRGPGQPQHF
TGTGCCAGCCAAAACAGGGGGCCGGGTCAGCCCCAGCATTTT
>TRBJ2-7|NA|TRBV5-1|NA
CASSLAGGGSSYEQYF
TGCGCCAGCAGCTTGGCCGGCGGAGGGAGCTCCTACGAGCAGTACTTC
>TRBJ1-1|TRBD1|TRBV28|NA
CASSLDRGGTEAFF
TGTGCCAGCAGTTTGGACAGGGGAGGAACTGAAGCTTTCTTT
>TRBJ2-6|NA|TRBV5-4|NA
CASSPHASSGANVLTF
TGTGCCAGCAGCCCTCACGCCAGCTCTGGGGCCAACGTCCTGACTTTC
>TRBJ2-1|TRBD2|TRBV7-7|NA
CASSLRTSGNGNEQFF
TGTGCCAGCAGCTTACGGACTAGCGGGAATGGGAATGAGCAGTTCTTC
>TRBJ1-6|TRBD1|TRBV19|once
CASSSTGVRSPLHF
TGTGCCAGCTCTTCGACAGGGGTACGTTCACCCCTCCACTTT
>TRBJ2-1|NA|TRBV6-2/TRBV6-3|NA
CASSQTRPNEQFF
TGTGCCAGCAGCCAAACCAGGCCCAATGAGCAGTTCTTC
>TRBJ2-3|NA|TRBV5-4|NA
CASSPVRWGRSTDTQYF
TGTGCCAGCAGCCCGGTTCGGTGGGGGCGAAGCACAGATACGCAGTATTTT
>TRBJ1-5|NA|TRBV6-1|NA
CASWRGVSNQPQHF
TGTGCCAGCTGGCGGGGCGTGAGCAATCAGCCCCAGCATTTT
>TRBJ2-2|NA|TRBV9|once
CASSTSGTPNTGELFF
TGTGCCAGCAGCACCTCCGGGACACCGAACACCGGGGAGCTGTTTTTT
>TRBJ1-6|NA|TRBV6-5|NA
CASSYSGQGVSPLHF
TGTGCCAGCAGTTACTCGGGTCAGGGTGTTTCACCCCTCCACTTT
>TRBJ2-7|NA|TRBV10-3|NA
CAISESRLGGEQYF
TGTGCCATCAGTGAGTCGAGGTTAGGCGGCGAGCAGTACTTC
>TRBJ1-5|TRBD1|TRBV27|NA
CASRPTGGNQPQHF
TGTGCCAGCAGGCCTACAGGGGGAAATCAGCCCCAGCATTTT
>TRBJ2-3|TRBD1|TRBV27|NA
CASSVGTGVADTQYF
TGTGCCAGCAGTGTCGGGACAGGGGTGGCAGATACGCAGTATTTT
>TRBJ2-1|NA|TRBV24-1|NA
CATSVEYNEQFF
TGTGCCACCAGTGTCGAGTACAATGAGCAGTTCTTC
>TRBJ1-5|NA|TRBV6-2/TRBV6-3|once
CASSYMGLSNQPQHF
TGTGCCAGCAGTTACATGGGACTTAGCAATCAGCCCCAGCATTTT
>TRBJ2-7|TRBD1|TRBV9|NA
CASSERQGASSYEQYF
TGTGCCAGCAGCGAGAGACAGGGGGCGAGCTCCTACGAGCAGTACTTC
>TRBJ2-1|TRBD2|TRBV6-6|NA
CASSQTGTSEVNEQFF
TGTGCCAGCAGTCAGACTGGGACTAGCGAGGTCAATGAGCAGTTCTTC
>TRBJ1-6|NA|TRBV7-8|NA
CASSQKPLGQGNSPLHF
TGTGCCAGCAGCCAAAAACCCTTGGGACAAGGGAATTCACCCCTCCACTTT
>TRBJ1-3|TRBD1|TRBV30|NA
CAWSVPGGGNTIYF
TGTGCCTGGAGTGTCCCAGGGGGTGGGAACACCATATATTTT
>TRBJ1-3|NA|TRBV7-9|NA
CASSSSGARLSGNTIYF
TGTGCCAGCAGCTCCTCAGGGGCACGGCTTTCTGGAAACACCATATATTTT
>TRBJ2-3|TRBD2|TRBV15|NA
CATSRDPGGDTDTQYF
TGTGCCACCAGCAGAGATCCGGGGGGGGACACAGATACGCAGTATTTT
>TRBJ2-1|TRBD2|TRBV19|NA
CASSILFRRAARGGNEQFF
TGTGCCAGTAGTATCTTGTTTCGGCGGGCCGCGCGGGGGGGGAATGAGCAGTTCTTC
>TRBJ2-2|NA|TRBV28|few
CASTGTSFTGELFF
TGTGCCAGCACCGGGACATCCTTCACCGGGGAGCTGTTTTTT
>TRBJ1-3|TRBD1|TRBV13|NA
CASSVNRGSRGNTIYF
TGTGCCAGCAGCGTGAACAGGGGGTCAAGAGGAAACACCATATATTTT
>TRBJ1-5|NA|TRBV9|few
CASRARREEGQPQHF
TGTGCCAGCAGAGCACGAAGGGAGGAGGGTCAGCCCCAGCATTTT
>TRBJ1-1|NA|TRBV4-2|NA
CASSQDPRGRTEAFF
TGTGCCAGCAGCCAAGACCCCCGAGGGAGAACTGAAGCTTTCTTT
>TRBJ1-2|NA|TRBV7-3|once
CASSWSTDSNYGYTF
TGTGCCAGCAGCTGGAGCACGGATAGTAACTATGGCTACACCTTC
>TRBJ2-7|NA|TRBV5-1|NA
CASSLGGEGGEQYF
TGCGCCAGCAGCTTGGGGGGGGAGGGGGGCGAGCAGTACTTC
>TRBJ2-7|TRBD1|TRBV30|NA
CAWVRQGSSYEQYF
TGTGCCTGGGTGAGACAGGGGTCATCTTACGAGCAGTACTTC
>TRBJ2-1|NA|TRBV18|NA
CASSPRRFDEQFF
TGTGCCAGCTCACCGAGGAGGTTCGATGAGCAGTTCTTC